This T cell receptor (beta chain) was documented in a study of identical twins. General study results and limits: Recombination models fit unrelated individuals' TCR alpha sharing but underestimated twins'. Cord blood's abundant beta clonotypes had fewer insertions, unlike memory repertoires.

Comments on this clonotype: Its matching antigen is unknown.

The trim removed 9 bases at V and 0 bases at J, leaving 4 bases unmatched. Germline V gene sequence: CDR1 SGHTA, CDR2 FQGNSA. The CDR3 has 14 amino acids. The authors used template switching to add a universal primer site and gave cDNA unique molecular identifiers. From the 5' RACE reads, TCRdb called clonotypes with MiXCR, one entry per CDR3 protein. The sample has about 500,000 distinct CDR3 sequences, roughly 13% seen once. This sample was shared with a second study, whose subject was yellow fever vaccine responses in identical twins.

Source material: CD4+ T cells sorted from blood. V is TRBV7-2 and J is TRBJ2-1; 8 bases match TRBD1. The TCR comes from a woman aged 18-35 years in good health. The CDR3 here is CASQGASSYNEQFF. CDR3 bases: TGTGCCAGTCAGGGGGCTAGCTCCTACAATGAGCAGTTCTTC.